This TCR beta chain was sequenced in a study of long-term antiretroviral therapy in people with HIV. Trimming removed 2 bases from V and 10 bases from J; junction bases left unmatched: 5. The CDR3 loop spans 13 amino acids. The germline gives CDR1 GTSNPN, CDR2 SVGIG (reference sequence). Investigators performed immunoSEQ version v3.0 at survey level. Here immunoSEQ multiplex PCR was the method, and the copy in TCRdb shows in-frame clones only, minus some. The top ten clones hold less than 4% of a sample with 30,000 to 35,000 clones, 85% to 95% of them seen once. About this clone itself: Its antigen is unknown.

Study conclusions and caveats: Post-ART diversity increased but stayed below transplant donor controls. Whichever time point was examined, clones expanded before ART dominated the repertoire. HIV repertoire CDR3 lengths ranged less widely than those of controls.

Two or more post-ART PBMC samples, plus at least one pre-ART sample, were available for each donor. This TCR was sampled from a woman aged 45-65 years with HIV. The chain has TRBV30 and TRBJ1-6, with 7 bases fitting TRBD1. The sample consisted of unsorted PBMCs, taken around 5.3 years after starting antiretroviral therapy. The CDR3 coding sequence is TGTGCCTGGAGTCAGGAGGGGGCCTCACCCCTCCACTTT. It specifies CAWSQEGASPLHF.